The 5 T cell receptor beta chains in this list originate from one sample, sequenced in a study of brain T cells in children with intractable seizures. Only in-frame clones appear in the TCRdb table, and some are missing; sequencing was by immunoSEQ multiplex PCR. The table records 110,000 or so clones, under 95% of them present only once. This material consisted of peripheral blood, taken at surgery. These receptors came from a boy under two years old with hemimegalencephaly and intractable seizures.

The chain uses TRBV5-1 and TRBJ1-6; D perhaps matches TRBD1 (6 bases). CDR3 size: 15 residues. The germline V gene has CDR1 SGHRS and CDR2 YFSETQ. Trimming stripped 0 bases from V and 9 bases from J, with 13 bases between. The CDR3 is CASSLGTGNGSPLHF. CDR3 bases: TGCGCCAGCAGCTTGGGAACAGGGAATGGTTCACCCCTCCACTTT.

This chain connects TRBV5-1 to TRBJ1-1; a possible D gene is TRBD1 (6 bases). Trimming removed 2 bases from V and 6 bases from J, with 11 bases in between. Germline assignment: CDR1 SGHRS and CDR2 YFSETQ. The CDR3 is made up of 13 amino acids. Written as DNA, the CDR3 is TGCGCCAGCAGCTTACAGACAGGCCCTGAAGCTTTCTTT. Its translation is CASSLQTGPEAFF.

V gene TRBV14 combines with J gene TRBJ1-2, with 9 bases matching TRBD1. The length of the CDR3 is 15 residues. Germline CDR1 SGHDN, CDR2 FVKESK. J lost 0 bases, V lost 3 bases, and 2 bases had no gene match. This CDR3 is CASSHNRGPNYGYTF. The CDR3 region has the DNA TGTGCCAGCAGCCACAACAGGGGGCCTAACTATGGCTACACCTTC.

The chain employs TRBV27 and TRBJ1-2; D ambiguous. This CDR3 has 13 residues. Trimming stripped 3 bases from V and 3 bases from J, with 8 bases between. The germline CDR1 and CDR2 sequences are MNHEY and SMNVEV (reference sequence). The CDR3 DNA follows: TGTGCCAGCAGTTTCTCAGATGACTATGGCTACACCTTC. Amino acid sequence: CASSFSDDYGYTF.

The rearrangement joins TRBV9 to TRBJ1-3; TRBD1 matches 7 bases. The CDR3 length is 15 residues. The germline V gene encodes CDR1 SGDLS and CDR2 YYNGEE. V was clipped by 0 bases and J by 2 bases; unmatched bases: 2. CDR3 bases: TGTGCCAGCAGCGTAGCAGGGGGTACTGGAAACACCATATATTTT. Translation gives CASSVAGGTGNTIYF.